This is a list of T cell receptor beta chains from one sample in a study of T cells after yellow fever vaccination. TCRdb re-analysed the 5' RACE reads in MiXCR, keeping a single row per CDR3 protein. The sample records some 670,000 distinct CDR3 sequences, more than 9% being singletons. The source material was PBMCs, sampled on the day of the yellow fever booster vaccination. These receptors were taken from a man aged 25 to 40 who received the YFV17D yellow fever vaccine. CDR3s leave out the opening cysteine and the closing phenylalanine or tryptophan. The order of the fields is D gene, V gene, J gene, CDR3 protein. The D gene is left open where the match is weak.

d_call: -; v_call: TRBV5-1; j_call: TRBJ2-7; cdr3_aa: ASRMGFSSGHEQY
d_call: TRBD1; v_call: TRBV6-1; j_call: TRBJ1-1; cdr3_aa: ASMRQGYTEAF
d_call: -; v_call: TRBV19; j_call: TRBJ1-2; cdr3_aa: ASTPLGQLITYGYT
d_call: -; v_call: TRBV7-2; j_call: TRBJ2-2; cdr3_aa: ASSLVATSSTGELF
d_call: -; v_call: TRBV30; j_call: TRBJ1-6; cdr3_aa: AWKPGGTGVNSPLH
d_call: -; v_call: TRBV7-2; j_call: TRBJ2-1; cdr3_aa: ASSYRAYLSYNEQF
d_call: -; v_call: TRBV4-2; j_call: TRBJ2-2; cdr3_aa: ASSQGSPSGRGGELF
d_call: -; v_call: TRBV20-1; j_call: TRBJ2-5; cdr3_aa: SASSGQETQY
d_call: TRBD1; v_call: TRBV5-6; j_call: TRBJ2-7; cdr3_aa: ASSGGQVHEQY
d_call: -; v_call: TRBV4-2; j_call: TRBJ2-7; cdr3_aa: ASSQEDSSGYEQY
d_call: TRBD2; v_call: TRBV7-8; j_call: TRBJ2-7; cdr3_aa: ASSLASGRVVEQY
d_call: TRBD2; v_call: TRBV12-3/TRBV12-4; j_call: TRBJ2-1; cdr3_aa: ASSASGIGNEQF
d_call: -; v_call: TRBV12-3/TRBV12-4; j_call: TRBJ1-6; cdr3_aa: ASNGARHSPLH
d_call: TRBD1; v_call: TRBV7-9; j_call: TRBJ2-2; cdr3_aa: ASSAPTGITGELF
d_call: -; v_call: TRBV28; j_call: TRBJ2-6; cdr3_aa: ASRSFYSGANVLT
d_call: -; v_call: TRBV4-3; j_call: TRBJ2-3; cdr3_aa: ASSHDRGRIDTQY